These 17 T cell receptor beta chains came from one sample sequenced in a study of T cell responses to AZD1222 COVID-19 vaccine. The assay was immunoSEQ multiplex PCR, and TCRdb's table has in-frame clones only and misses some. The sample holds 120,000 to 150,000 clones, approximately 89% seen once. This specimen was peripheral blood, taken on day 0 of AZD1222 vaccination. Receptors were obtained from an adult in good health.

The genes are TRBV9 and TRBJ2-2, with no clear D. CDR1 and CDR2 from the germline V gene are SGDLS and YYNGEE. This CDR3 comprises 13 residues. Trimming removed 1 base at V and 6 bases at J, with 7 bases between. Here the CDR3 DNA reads TGTGCCAGCAGCGTAAGAGGTTCCGGGGAGCTGTTTTTT. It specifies CASSVRGSGELFF.

CDR3 protein: CASSIVTGSGTGNYGYTF. In DNA, the CDR3 is TGTGCCAGTAGTATAGTAACAGGGTCCGGGACAGGGAACTATGGCTACACCTTC. This chain uses TRBV19 with TRBJ1-2, with 9 bases aligning to TRBD1. With V trimmed by 1 base and J by 2 bases, 11 bases remained unmatched. CDR3 size: 18 residues. Germline CDR1 is LNHDA and CDR2 is SQIVND (reference sequence).

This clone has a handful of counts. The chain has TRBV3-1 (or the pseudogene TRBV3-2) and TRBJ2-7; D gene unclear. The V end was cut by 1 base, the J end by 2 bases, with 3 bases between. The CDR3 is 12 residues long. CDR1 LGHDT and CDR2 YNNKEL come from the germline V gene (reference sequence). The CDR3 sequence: CASSQGPYEQYF. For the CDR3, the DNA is TGTGCCAGCAGCCAAGGCCCCTACGAGCAGTACTTC.

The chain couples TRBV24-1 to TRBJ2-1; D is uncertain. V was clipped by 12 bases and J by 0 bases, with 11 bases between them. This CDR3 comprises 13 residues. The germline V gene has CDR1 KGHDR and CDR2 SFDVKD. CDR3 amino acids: CAPSASSYNEQFF. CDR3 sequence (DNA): TGTGCCCCCTCAGCCAGCTCCTACAATGAGCAGTTCTTC.

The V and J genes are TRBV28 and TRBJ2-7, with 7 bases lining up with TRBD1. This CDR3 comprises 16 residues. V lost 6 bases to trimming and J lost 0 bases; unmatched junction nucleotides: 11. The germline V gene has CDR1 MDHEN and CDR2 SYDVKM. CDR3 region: CASSSTGDRSSYEQYF. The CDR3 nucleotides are TGTGCCAGCAGCTCAACAGGGGATAGGAGCTCCTACGAGCAGTACTTC.

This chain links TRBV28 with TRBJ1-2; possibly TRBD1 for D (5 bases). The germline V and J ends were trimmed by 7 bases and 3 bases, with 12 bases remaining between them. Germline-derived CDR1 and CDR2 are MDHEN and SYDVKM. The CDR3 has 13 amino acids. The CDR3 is CASNQGLDYGYTF. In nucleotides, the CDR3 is TGTGCCAGCAACCAGGGTCTGGACTATGGCTACACCTTC.

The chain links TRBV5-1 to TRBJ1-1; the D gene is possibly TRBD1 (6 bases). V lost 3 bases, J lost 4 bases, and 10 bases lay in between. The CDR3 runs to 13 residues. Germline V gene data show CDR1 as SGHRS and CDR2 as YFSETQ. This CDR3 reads CASSWEDSTEAFF. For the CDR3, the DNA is TGCGCCAGCAGCTGGGAGGACAGCACTGAAGCTTTCTTT. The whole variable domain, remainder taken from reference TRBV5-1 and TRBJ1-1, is KAGVTQTPRYLIKTRGQQVTLSCSPISGHRSVSWYQQTPGQGLQFLFEYFSETQRNKGNFPGRFSGRQFSNSRSEMNVSTLELGDSALYLCASSWEDSTEAFFGQGTRLTVV.

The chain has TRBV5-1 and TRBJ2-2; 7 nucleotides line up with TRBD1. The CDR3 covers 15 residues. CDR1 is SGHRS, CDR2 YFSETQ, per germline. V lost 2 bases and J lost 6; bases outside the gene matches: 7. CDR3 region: CASSFSLQGAGELFF. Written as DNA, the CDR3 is TGCGCCAGCAGCTTTTCCCTCCAGGGGGCCGGGGAGCTGTTTTTT.

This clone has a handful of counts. CDR3 nucleotide sequence: TGTGCCAGCAGCCATATAGCGGGGGGCACAGATACGCAGTATTTT. Residues: CASSHIAGGTDTQYF. The V and J genes are TRBV3-1 (or the pseudogene TRBV3-2) and TRBJ2-3; TRBD2 matches at 9 bases. This CDR3 is built from 15 residues. Germline V gene sequence: CDR1 LGHDT, CDR2 YNNKEL (reference sequence). V lost 3 bases and J lost 1; bases outside the gene matches: 2.

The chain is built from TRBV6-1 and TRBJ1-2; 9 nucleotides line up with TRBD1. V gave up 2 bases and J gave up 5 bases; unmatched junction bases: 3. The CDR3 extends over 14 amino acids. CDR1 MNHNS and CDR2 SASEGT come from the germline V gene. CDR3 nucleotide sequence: TGTGCCAGCAGTGAAACGGGACAGGGTTATGGCTACACCTTC. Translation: CASSETGQGYGYTF.

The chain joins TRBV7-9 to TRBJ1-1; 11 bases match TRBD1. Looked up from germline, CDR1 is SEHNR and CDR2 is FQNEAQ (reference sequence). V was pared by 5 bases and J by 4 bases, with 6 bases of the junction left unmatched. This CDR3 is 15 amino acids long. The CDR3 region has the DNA TGTGCCAGCAGCCAGCCCGGGACAGGGGGCACTGAAGCTTTCTTT. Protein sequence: CASSQPGTGGTEAFF. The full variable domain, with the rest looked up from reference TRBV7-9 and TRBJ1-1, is DTGVSQNPRHKITKRGQNVTFRCDPISEHNRLYWYRQTLGQGPEFLTYFQNEAQLEKSRLLSDRFSAERPKGSFSTLEIQRTEQGDSAMYLCASSQPGTGGTEAFFGQGTRLTVV.

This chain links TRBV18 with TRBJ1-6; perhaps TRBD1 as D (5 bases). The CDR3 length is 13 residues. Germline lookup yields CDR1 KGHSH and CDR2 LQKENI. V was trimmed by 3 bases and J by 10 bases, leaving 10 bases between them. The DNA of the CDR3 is TGTGCCAGCTCACCGGGGGTACAATCACCCCTCCACTTT. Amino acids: CASSPGVQSPLHF.

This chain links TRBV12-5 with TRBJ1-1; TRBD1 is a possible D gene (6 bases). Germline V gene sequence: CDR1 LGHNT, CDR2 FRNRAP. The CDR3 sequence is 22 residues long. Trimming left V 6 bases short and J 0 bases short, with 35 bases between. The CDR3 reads CASGTHRGDIPLKGVMNTEAFF. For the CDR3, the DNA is TGTGCTAGTGGGACCCACCGAGGGGACATACCATTAAAGGGGGTGATGAACACTGAAGCTTTCTTT. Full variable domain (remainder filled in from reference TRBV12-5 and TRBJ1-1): DARVTQTPRHKVTEMGQEVTMRCQPILGHNTVFWYRQTMMQGLELLAYFRNRAPLDDSGMPKDRFSAEMPDATLATLKIQPSEPRDSAVYFCASGTHRGDIPLKGVMNTEAFFGQGTRLTVV.

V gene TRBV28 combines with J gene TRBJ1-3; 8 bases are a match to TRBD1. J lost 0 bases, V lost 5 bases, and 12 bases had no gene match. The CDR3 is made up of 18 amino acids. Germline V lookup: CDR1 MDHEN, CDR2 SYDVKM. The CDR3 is CASSPTSGTGPSGNTIYF. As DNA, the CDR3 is TGTGCCAGCAGTCCTACTTCCGGGACAGGCCCCTCTGGAAACACCATATATTTT.

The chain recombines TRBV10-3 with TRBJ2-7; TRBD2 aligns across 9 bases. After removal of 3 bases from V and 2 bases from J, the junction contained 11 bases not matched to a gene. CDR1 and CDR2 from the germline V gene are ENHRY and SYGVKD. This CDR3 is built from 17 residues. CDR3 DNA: TGTGCCATCAGTGATGCCGGGGGACTAGCATCACCCTACGAGCAGTACTTC. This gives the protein CAISDAGGLASPYEQYF.

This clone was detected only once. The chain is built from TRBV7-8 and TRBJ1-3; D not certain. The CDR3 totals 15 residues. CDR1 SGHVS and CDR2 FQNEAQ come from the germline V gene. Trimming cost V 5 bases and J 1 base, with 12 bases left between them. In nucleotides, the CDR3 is TGTGCCAGCAGCCGAGACGGAGGGTCTGGAAACACCATATATTTT. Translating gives CASSRDGGSGNTIYF.

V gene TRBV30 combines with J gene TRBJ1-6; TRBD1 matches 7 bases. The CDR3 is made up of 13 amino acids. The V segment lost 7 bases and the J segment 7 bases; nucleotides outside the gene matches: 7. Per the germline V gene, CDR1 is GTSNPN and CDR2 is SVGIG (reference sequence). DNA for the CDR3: TGTGCCTCCCAGGGGGTAGAGAATTCACCCCTCCACTTT. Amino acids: CASQGVENSPLHF.